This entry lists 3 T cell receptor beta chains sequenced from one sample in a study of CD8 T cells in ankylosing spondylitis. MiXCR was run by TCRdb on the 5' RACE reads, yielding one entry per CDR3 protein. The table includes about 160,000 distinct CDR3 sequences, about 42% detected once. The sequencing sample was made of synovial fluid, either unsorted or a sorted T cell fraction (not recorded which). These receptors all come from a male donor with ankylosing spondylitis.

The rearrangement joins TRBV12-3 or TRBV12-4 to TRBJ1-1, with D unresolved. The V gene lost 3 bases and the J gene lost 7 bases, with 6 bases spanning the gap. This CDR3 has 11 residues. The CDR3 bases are TGTGCCAGCAGTTTTATTTTTGAAGCTTTCTTT. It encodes CASSFIFEAFF.

CDR3 region: CASSEWDTDYEQYF. The CDR3, as DNA: TGCGCCAGCAGCGAGTGGGACACAGACTACGAGCAGTACTTC. This rearrangement joins TRBV5-1 to TRBJ2-7; a possible D gene is TRBD1 (6 bases). There are 14 residues in the CDR3. Trimming removed 4 bases at V and 3 bases at J, with 14 bases between. Germline V gene sequence: CDR1 SGHRS, CDR2 YFSETQ. Complete variable domain (other parts from reference TRBV5-1 and TRBJ2-7): KAGVTQTPRYLIKTRGQQVTLSCSPISGHRSVSWYQQTPGQGLQFLFEYFSETQRNKGNFPGRFSGRQFSNSRSEMNVSTLELGDSALYLCASSEWDTDYEQYFGPGTRLTVT.

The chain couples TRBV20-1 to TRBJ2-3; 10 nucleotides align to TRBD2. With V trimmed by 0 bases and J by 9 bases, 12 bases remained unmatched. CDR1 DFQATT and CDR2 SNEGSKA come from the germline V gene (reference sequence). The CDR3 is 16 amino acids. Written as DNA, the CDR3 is TGCAGTGCTAGAGACGGAGCGGGAGGGGTAACGGGGACGCAGTATTTT. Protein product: CSARDGAGGVTGTQYF.